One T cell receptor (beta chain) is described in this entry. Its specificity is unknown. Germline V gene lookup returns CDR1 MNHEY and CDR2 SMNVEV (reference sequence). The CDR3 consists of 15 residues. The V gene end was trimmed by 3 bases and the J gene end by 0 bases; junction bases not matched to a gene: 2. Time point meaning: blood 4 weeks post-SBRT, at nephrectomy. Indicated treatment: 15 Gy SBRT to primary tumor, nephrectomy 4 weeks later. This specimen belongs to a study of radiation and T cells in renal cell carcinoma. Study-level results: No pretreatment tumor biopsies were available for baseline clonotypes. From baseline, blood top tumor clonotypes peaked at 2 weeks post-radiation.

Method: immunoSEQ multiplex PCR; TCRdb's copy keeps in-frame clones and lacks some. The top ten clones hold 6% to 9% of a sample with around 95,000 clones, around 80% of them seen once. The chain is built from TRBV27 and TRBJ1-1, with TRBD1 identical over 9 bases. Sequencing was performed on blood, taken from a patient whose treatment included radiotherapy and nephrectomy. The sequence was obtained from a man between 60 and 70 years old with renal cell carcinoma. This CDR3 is CASSFGDRVNTEAFF. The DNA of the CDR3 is TGTGCCAGCAGTTTTGGGGACAGGGTGAACACTGAAGCTTTCTTT.